These T cell receptor beta chains were read from a single sample in a study of T cell responses to AZD1222 COVID-19 vaccine. Generated by immunoSEQ multiplex PCR, the TCRdb table keeps only in-frame clones and is missing some. The table includes about 120,000 clones, approximately 84% detected once. Sequenced material: peripheral blood, taken on day 0 of AZD1222 vaccination. The receptors come from an adult in good health. The CDR3 runs from the conserved cysteine through the conserved F or W. A D gene is named only where the DNA matches it firmly. Part of the rows lack a size; the others show once, few, many or a class for expanded clones.

J gene	D gene	CDR3 length	V gene	clone size	CDR3 protein	CDR3 DNA
TRBJ1-1	.	13	TRBV30	.	CAFSILGGTEAFF	TGTGCCTTCTCGATCCTTGGGGGCACTGAAGCTTTCTTT
TRBJ2-3	.	12	TRBV9	once	CASSPLGDTQYF	TGTGCCAGCAGCCCGCTCGGAGATACGCAGTATTTT
TRBJ1-4	.	15	TRBV9	.	CASSVGQGAAEKLFF	TGTGCCAGCAGCGTAGGTCAGGGAGCCGCTGAAAAACTGTTTTTT
TRBJ1-5	.	15	TRBV2	.	CASRGQSYSNQPQHF	TGTGCCAGCAGAGGACAGTCCTATAGCAATCAGCCCCAGCATTTT
TRBJ1-3	TRBD1	15	TRBV6-5	.	CASSVSTGGGNTIYF	TGTGCCAGCAGCGTATCGACAGGGGGTGGAAACACCATATATTTT
TRBJ1-1	.	14	TRBV29-1	.	CSVEDWFKNTEAFF	TGCAGCGTTGAAGATTGGTTCAAGAACACTGAAGCTTTCTTT
TRBJ1-1	.	15	TRBV28	few	CASSLTAYSNTEAFF	TGTGCCAGCAGTTTGACAGCCTATTCTAACACTGAAGCTTTCTTT
TRBJ1-5	.	15	TRBV5-5	.	CASSLAGSSNQPQHF	TGTGCCAGCAGCTTGGCGGGCTCTAGCAATCAGCCCCAGCATTTT
TRBJ1-5	.	16	TRBV21-1	.	CASMGTGTGSNQPQHF	TGTGCCAGCATGGGAACCGGGACAGGGAGCAATCAGCCCCAGCATTTT
TRBJ2-1	TRBD2	15	TRBV18	.	CASSLGLAEGSEQFF	TGTGCCAGCTCACTGGGACTAGCGGAGGGAAGTGAGCAGTTCTTC
TRBJ2-7	TRBD1	16	TRBV6-2/TRBV6-3	once	CASSYSRDRAQYEQYF	TGTGCCAGCAGTTACAGCCGGGACAGGGCCCAATACGAGCAGTACTTC
TRBJ2-3	.	16	TRBV24-1	.	CATSDLAGGAGDTQYF	TGTGCCACCAGTGATTTGGCAGGCGGAGCAGGGGATACGCAGTATTTT
TRBJ1-2	.	13	TRBV7-2	.	CASSPEAFQGYTF	TGTGCCAGCAGCCCCGAGGCGTTCCAGGGCTACACCTTC
TRBJ1-2	TRBD1	13	TRBV28	.	CASTLGTGIGYTF	TGTGCCAGCACCCTCGGGACAGGGATCGGCTACACCTTC
TRBJ2-7	.	13	TRBV27	.	CASGLTPLGEQYF	TGTGCCAGCGGTTTAACCCCACTGGGCGAGCAGTACTTC
TRBJ2-1	TRBD1	15	TRBV18	.	CASSPPLTGRPEQFF	TGTGCCAGCTCACCACCCCTGACAGGGCGCCCTGAGCAGTTCTTC
TRBJ1-1	.	13	TRBV3-1/TRBV3-2	.	CASSLNRNTEAFF	TGTGCCAGCTCCCTGAACAGAAACACTGAAGCTTTCTTT
TRBJ1-6	.	16	TRBV6-5	.	CASSYSQSSYNSPLHF	TGTGCCAGCAGTTACTCTCAGAGCTCCTATAATTCACCCCTCCACTTT
TRBJ1-2	.	13	TRBV18	few	CASSPGERYGYTF	TGTGCCAGCTCACCAGGAGAGCGCTATGGCTACACCTTC
TRBJ2-2	.	15	TRBV5-1	.	CASREQGSVTGELFF	TGCGCCAGCAGGGAACAGGGTTCGGTCACCGGGGAGCTGTTTTTT
TRBJ2-5	TRBD2	17	TRBV5-1	once	CASSQGLAGVYQETQYF	TGCGCCAGCAGTCAAGGACTAGCGGGAGTGTACCAAGAGACCCAGTACTTC
TRBJ1-2	.	17	TRBV4-1	once	CASSQDGGRLANYGYTF	TGCGCCAGCAGCCAAGATGGGGGTCGGTTAGCTAACTATGGCTACACCTTC
TRBJ2-5	.	13	TRBV6-5	.	CASQRQFQETQYF	TGTGCCAGCCAGCGGCAATTTCAAGAGACCCAGTACTTC
TRBJ1-2	TRBD1	15	TRBV5-4	.	CASSLPSDRGKGYTF	TGTGCCAGCAGCTTACCATCGGACAGGGGGAAGGGCTACACCTTC
TRBJ2-1	.	14	TRBV6-5	.	CASSYSPEVGGLFF	TGTGCCAGCAGTTACTCCCCTGAGGTAGGCGGGCTGTTCTTC
TRBJ1-1	.	10	TRBV29-1	.	CSGANTEAFF	TGCAGCGGAGCGAACACTGAAGCTTTCTTT
TRBJ1-5	.	17	TRBV28	.	CASSFGQIFYSNQPQHF	TGTGCCAGCAGTTTCGGACAGATTTTCTATAGCAATCAGCCCCAGCATTTT
TRBJ1-6	.	12	TRBV6-5	.	CASRRSNSPLHF	TGTGCCAGCAGGCGGTCTAATTCACCCCTCCACTTT
TRBJ2-1	TRBD2	16	TRBV4-1	.	CASSQKGEREYNEQFF	TGCGCCAGCAGCCAAAAGGGGGAGCGGGAGTACAATGAGCAGTTCTTC
TRBJ1-1	.	15	TRBV6-5	.	CASSRDKIMNTEAFF	TGTGCCAGCAGCCGGGACAAGATCATGAACACTGAAGCTTTCTTT
TRBJ1-6	TRBD1	14	TRBV6-5	.	CASTGQGIGTPLHF	TGTGCCAGCACGGGACAGGGGATAGGGACACCCCTCCACTTT
TRBJ2-5	.	17	TRBV28	.	CASRYAVRGSRWETQYF	TGTGCCAGCAGGTACGCTGTTCGGGGCAGCCGATGGGAGACCCAGTACTTC
TRBJ2-5	.	13	TRBV5-4	.	CASSLSAGETQYF	TGTGCCAGCAGCTTGTCTGCCGGGGAGACCCAGTACTTC
TRBJ1-2	.	13	TRBV5-1	.	CASSPPARNGYTF	TGCGCCAGCTCACCGCCAGCGCGAAATGGCTACACCTTC
TRBJ1-2	.	13	TRBV24-1	.	CATSESDTYGYTF	TGTGCCACCAGTGAGTCCGACACCTATGGCTACACCTTC
TRBJ2-7	.	12	TRBV14	.	CASSPSGSEQYF	TGTGCCAGCAGCCCCTCGGGGTCCGAGCAGTACTTC
TRBJ1-6	.	17	TRBV4-2	few	CASSPGGDNSYNSPLHF	TGTGCCAGCAGCCCGGGGGGGGACAACTCCTATAATTCACCCCTCCACTTT
TRBJ1-2	.	15	TRBV5-6	once	CASSLATLPDYGYTF	TGTGCCAGCAGCTTGGCCACTCTCCCCGACTATGGCTACACCTTC
TRBJ1-1	.	14	TRBV9	.	CASSVGNENTEAFF	TGTGCCAGCAGCGTAGGAAACGAGAACACTGAAGCTTTCTTT
TRBJ2-7	.	12	TRBV13	.	CASSSYPYEQYF	TGTGCCAGCAGCTCGTATCCTTACGAGCAGTACTTC
TRBJ1-3	TRBD1	17	TRBV7-6	.	CASGNGPQGTGGNTIYF	TGTGCCAGCGGCAACGGCCCACAGGGGACGGGTGGAAACACCATATATTTT
TRBJ1-3	.	15	TRBV3-1/TRBV3-2	.	CASSPLPGAGNTIYF	TGTGCCAGCAGCCCCCTCCCAGGGGCGGGAAACACCATATATTTT
TRBJ1-6	TRBD1	15	TRBV5-4	.	CASSLSGTGNSPLHF	TGTGCCAGCAGCTTGAGCGGGACAGGAAATTCACCCCTCCACTTT
TRBJ2-5	.	14	TRBV5-1	.	CASSDPGAKETQYF	TGCGCCAGCAGCGATCCGGGAGCCAAAGAGACCCAGTACTTC
TRBJ1-2	.	14	TRBV19	.	CASSHQGSNYGYTF	TGTGCCAGTAGTCACCAGGGCTCAAACTATGGCTACACCTTC